The sequence of this T cell receptor beta chain was determined in a study of blood T cell repertoires in COVID-19. Study at large: Italy, Spain and the United States were the sources of the convalescent and acute COVID-19 samples. PBMCs, B-cell-depleted T cells, or T cells were the source of the cDNA or gDNA that made up the material.

In the original analysis: The authors estimated nucleated cell counts from reference gene primer amplification. Measured with immunoSEQ multiplex PCR; TCRdb has only the in-frame clones, and not every one. V and J calls and clone size are as listed in that table; D and trimming were resolved from the DNA. The sample yields 210,000 or so clones, 82% seen once. This receptor was identified in a woman aged 40 to 49 with acute or convalescent COVID-19. Material: peripheral blood.

CDR3 nucleotides: TGCGCCAGCAGCTTGGTTCTGAAGGGAGGCGGGGAGCTGTTTTTT. It codes for CASSLVLKGGGELFF. The chain joins TRBV5-1 to TRBJ2-2; possibly TRBD2 for D (6 bases). The CDR3 length is 15 residues. From germline, CDR1 is SGHRS and CDR2 YFSETQ. V dropped 0 bases and J dropped 7 bases, with 13 bases sitting between them.